This TCR beta chain was retrieved from a study of control samples from healthy donors and cancer patients. Germline loops: CDR1 SNHLY, CDR2 FYNNEI. The CDR3 has 19 residues. Trimming shortened V by 3 bases and J by 0 bases, and 23 bases separated the two germline ends. Data came from immunoSEQ multiplex PCR; TCRdb stores just in-frame clones and leaves some out. This table holds about 69,000 clones, roughly 91% found once. The chain combines TRBV2 with TRBJ1-1; weak D call: TRBD1 (5 bases). The sequenced sample consisted of PBMCs. The sequence came from a man aged 60 to 69 with lung cancer. CDR3 protein: CASSESGRLQGRVNTEAFF. CDR3 in DNA: TGTGCCAGCAGTGAGTCTGGCAGGCTCCAGGGTCGAGTGAACACTGAAGCTTTCTTT.